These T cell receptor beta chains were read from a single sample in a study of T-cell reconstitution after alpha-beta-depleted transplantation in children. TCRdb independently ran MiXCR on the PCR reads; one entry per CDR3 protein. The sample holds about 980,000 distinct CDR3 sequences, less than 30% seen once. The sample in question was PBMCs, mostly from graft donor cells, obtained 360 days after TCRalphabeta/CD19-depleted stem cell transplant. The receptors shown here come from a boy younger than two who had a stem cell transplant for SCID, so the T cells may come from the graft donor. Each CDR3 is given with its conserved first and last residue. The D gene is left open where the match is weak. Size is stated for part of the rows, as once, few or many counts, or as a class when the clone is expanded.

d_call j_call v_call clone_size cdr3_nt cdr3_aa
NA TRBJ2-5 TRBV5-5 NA TGTGCCAGCAGCCCGACCCTGAGCGGGGAGACCCAGTACTTC CASSPTLSGETQYF
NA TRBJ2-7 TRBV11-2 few TGTGCCAGCAGCTTGGCCCGGGACCGAGTCTACGAGCAGTACTTC CASSLARDRVYEQYF
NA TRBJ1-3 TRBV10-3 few TGTGCCATCAGTGAGTCGAAGGGAAGAAACACCATATATTTT CAISESKGRNTIYF
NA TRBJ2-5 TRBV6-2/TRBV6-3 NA TGTGCCAGCAGTTACCGTTTAAAAGAGACCCAGTACTTC CASSYRLKETQYF
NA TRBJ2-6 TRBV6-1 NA TGTGCCAGCACAGCAAGGCGGAACACCCATAGCTCTGGGGCCAACGTCCTGACTTTC CASTARRNTHSSGANVLTF
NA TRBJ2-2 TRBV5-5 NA TGTGCCAGCAGTCATACGACAGGTGCTGGGACCCGGGAGCTGTTTTTT CASSHTTGAGTRELFF
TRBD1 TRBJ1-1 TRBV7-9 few TGTGCCAGCAGCCCCAGGGGGCGAACTGAAGCTTTCTTT CASSPRGRTEAFF
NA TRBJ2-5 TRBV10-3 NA TGTGCCATCAGTGCCCGTAGTCTGGGGCAGAGGGAGACCCAGTACTTC CAISARSLGQRETQYF
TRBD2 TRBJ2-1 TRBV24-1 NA TGTGCCACCAGCGGGACACGGAATAGCGGGGGGTACAATGAGCAGTTCTTC CATSGTRNSGGYNEQFF
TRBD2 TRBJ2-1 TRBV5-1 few TGCGCCAGCAGCTCGTCTAGCGGCTCCTACAATGAGCAGTTCTTC CASSSSSGSYNEQFF
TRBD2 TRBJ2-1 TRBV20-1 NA TGCAGTGCCGATAGCGGGGGATACAATGAGCAGTTCTTC CSADSGGYNEQFF
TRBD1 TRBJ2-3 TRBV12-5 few TGTGCTAGTGGTTTGGACCCCTTCGAGGGGGCCACAGATACGCAGTATTTT CASGLDPFEGATDTQYF
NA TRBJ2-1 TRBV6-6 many TGTGCCAGCAGTTACTCGACGGAGGAGCAGTTCTTC CASSYSTEEQFF
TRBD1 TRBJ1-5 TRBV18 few TGTGCCAGCTCAACGGGACAGATCGGCAATCAGCCCCAGCATTTT CASSTGQIGNQPQHF
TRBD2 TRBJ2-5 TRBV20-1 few TGCAGTGCTAGCGGGAGGGGGGGGCCTCAAGAGACCCAGTACTTC CSASGRGGPQETQYF
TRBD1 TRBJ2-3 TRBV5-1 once TGCGCCAGCAGCTTGCAACAGGGGGCAGATACGCAGTATTTT CASSLQQGADTQYF
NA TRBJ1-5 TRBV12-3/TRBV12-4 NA TGTGCCAGCAGCCCCCTCGGGCGGATAAATCAGCCCCAGCATTTT CASSPLGRINQPQHF
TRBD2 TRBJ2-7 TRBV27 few TGTGCCAGCAGTTTTAGCGGGGAGTACGAGCAGTACTTC CASSFSGEYEQYF
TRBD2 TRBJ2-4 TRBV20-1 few TGCAGTGCTAGAGATGGACTAGCGGGGAGCGGGGTAGCCAAAAACATTCAGTACTTC CSARDGLAGSGVAKNIQYF
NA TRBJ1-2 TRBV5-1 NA TGCGCCAGCAGCTTGGGACAGGTCTCAACTAACTATGGCTACACCTTC CASSLGQVSTNYGYTF
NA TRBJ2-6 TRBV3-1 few TGTGCCAGCAGCCAAGCCCCGAGCTCTGGGGCCAACGTCCTGACTTTC CASSQAPSSGANVLTF
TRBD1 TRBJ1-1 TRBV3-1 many TGTGCCAGCAGCCAGGACAGGCCAGTGAACACTGAAGCTTTCTTT CASSQDRPVNTEAFF
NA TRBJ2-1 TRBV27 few TGTGCCAGCAGTTTGGAGTGGACCGACAATGAGCAGTTCTTC CASSLEWTDNEQFF
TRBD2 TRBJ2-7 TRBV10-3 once TGTGCCATCAGTGGAGGGACTAGCTCCGTATCCTACGAGCAGTACTTC CAISGGTSSVSYEQYF
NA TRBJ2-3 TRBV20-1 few TGCAGTGCTAGAGTTACCCTCAGCACAGATACGCAGTATTTT CSARVTLSTDTQYF
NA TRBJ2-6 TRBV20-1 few TGCAGTGCTCGACAGGTATCTGGGGCCAACGTCCTGACTTTC CSARQVSGANVLTF
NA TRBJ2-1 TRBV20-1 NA TGCAGTGCTAGTAGACAAACTTACAATGAGCAGTTCTTC CSASRQTYNEQFF
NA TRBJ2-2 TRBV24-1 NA TGTGCCACCAGTGGAAGTGCCGGGGAGCTGTTTTTT CATSGSAGELFF
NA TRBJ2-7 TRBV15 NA TGTGCCACCAGCAGAGGCAGGTTGCACTCCGAGCAGTACTTC CATSRGRLHSEQYF
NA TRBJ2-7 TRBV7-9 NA TGTGCCAGCAGCGCATCCGGGACGGTCAGCTCCTACGAGCAGTACTTC CASSASGTVSSYEQYF
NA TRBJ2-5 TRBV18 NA TGTGCCAGCTCACCACTACAGGAAGAGACCCAGTACTTC CASSPLQEETQYF
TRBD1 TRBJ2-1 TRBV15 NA TGTGCCACCAGCGCCCAAGACAGGGACCCCTACAATGAGCAGTTCTTC CATSAQDRDPYNEQFF
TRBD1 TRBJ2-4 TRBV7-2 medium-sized TGTGCCAGCAGCCCAAGAGGACGGACAGGGACCAAAAACATTCAGTACTTC CASSPRGRTGTKNIQYF
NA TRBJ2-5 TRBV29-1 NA TGCAGCGTTGGACAGGGAGGACAAGAGACCCAGTACTTC CSVGQGGQETQYF
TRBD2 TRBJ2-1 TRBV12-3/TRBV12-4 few TGTGCCACCATACTAGCGGGGACCCACAATGAGCAGTTCTTC CATILAGTHNEQFF
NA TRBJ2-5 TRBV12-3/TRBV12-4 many TGTGCCAGCAGCTTCAGGGGCCCGGGGGAGACCCAGTACTTC CASSFRGPGETQYF
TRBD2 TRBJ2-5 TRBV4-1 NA TGCGCCAGCAGCCAAGAAGCGGGGGGGCCGTTTAAGACCCAGTACTTC CASSQEAGGPFKTQYF
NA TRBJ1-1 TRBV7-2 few TGTGCCAGCAGCGTAATAGGCGGAATCAATTCTGAAGCTTTCTTT CASSVIGGINSEAFF
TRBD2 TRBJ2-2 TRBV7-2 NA TGTGCCAGCAGCCAACGACTAGCGGGGGGGACCGGGGAGCTGTTTTTT CASSQRLAGGTGELFF
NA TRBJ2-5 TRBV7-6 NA TGTGCCAGCAGCCGGTTCTTGACCCAGTACTTC CASSRFLTQYF
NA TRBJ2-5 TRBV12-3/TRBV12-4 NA TGTGCCAGCAGTTTAGATCCGTGGGAGACCCAGTACTTC CASSLDPWETQYF
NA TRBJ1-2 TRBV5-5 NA TGTGCCAGCAGCTTGACGACGTATAACTATGGCTACACCTTC CASSLTTYNYGYTF
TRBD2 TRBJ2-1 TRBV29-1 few TGCAGCGCTTCGGGACTAGCGGGGGACTATGAGCAGTTCTTC CSASGLAGDYEQFF
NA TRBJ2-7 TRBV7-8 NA TGTGCCAGCATAGACCGTTCCTCCTACGAGCAGTACTTC CASIDRSSYEQYF
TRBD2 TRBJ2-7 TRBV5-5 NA TGTGCCAGCAGCTGGAGTGAAGCGGGGTTAAGAAACGAGCAGTACTTC CASSWSEAGLRNEQYF
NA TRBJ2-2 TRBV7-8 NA TGTGCCAGCAGCTTAGCGCACTCAGTCAACACCGGGGAGCTGTTTTTT CASSLAHSVNTGELFF
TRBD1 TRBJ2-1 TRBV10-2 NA TGCGCCAGCAGTACAGGGGTTGAGCAGTTCTTC CASSTGVEQFF
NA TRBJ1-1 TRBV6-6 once TGTGCCAGCTTCGGGGGGGCAGGGGCTGAAGCTTTCTTT CASFGGAGAEAFF
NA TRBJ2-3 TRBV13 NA TGTGCCAGCAGCCTACAGGGATGGGCTAGCACAGATACGCAGTATTTT CASSLQGWASTDTQYF
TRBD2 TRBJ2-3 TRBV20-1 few TGCAGTTCCTCATCCGGACTAGCGGGGGGTGCTAGCACAGATACGCAGTATTTT CSSSSGLAGGASTDTQYF
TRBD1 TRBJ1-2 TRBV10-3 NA TGTGCCATCAGTAAGACAGGGGTCTATGGCTACACCTTC CAISKTGVYGYTF
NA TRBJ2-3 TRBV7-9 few TGTGCCAGCAGCACTACACAGGAAAAGTTAAGGGGTGATACGCAGTATTTT CASSTTQEKLRGDTQYF
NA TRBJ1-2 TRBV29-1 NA TGCAGCGTTCTACCTAACTATGGCTACACCTTC CSVLPNYGYTF
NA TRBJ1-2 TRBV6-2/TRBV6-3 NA TGTGCCAGCAGTTACTCCGGGACAAGGTCGGATGGCTACACCTTC CASSYSGTRSDGYTF
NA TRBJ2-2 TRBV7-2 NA TGTGCCAGCAGCCCTATACTAGACCTCAACGGGGAGCTGTTTTTT CASSPILDLNGELFF
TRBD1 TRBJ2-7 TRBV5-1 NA TGCGCCAGCAGCCCCGGGACAGGGGGATCAGGCGAGCAGTACTTC CASSPGTGGSGEQYF
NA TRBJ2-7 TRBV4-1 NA TGCGCCAGCAGCCCTACAGGGAGCGTCTACGAGCAGTACTTC CASSPTGSVYEQYF
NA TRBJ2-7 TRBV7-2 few TGTGCCAGCAGCTTAGACAGGATCCACGAGCAGTACTTC CASSLDRIHEQYF
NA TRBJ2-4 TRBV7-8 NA TGTGCCAGCAGCTCACGTCCGGAGAGAGCCAAAAACATTCAGTACTTC CASSSRPERAKNIQYF